The 26 T cell receptor beta chains given below trace back to one sample, sequenced in a study of graft-versus-host responses after intestinal transplantation. Sequencing used immunoSEQ multiplex PCR; TCRdb keeps in-frame clones, though not all of them. The sample carries some 15,000 clones, roughly 88% recorded once. The specimen comprised PBMCs, sampled roughly 15 weeks after intestinal transplant. The receptors were sampled from a human patient who received an intestinal transplant, so some T cells may come from the graft donor.

J is TRBJ2-7 and V is TRBV19; D not resolved. There are 12 residues in the CDR3. The germline V gene has CDR1 LNHDA and CDR2 SQIVND (reference sequence). V dropped 1 base and J dropped 5 bases, with 6 bases sitting between them. The CDR3 sequence is CASSIGGNEQYF. The CDR3, as DNA: TGTGCCAGTAGTATAGGAGGCAACGAGCAGTACTTC.

The chain is built from TRBV6-1 and TRBJ2-1; 11 nucleotides agree with TRBD2. Germline lookup yields CDR1 MNHNS and CDR2 SASEGT. The CDR3 runs 15 residues. With 5 bases clipped from V and 9 bases from J, the junction kept 9 bases outside the gene matches. CDR3 nucleotides: TGTGCCAGCAGTCAAACTAGCGGGAGTTTGGGTGAGCAGTTCTTC. Translated: CASSQTSGSLGEQFF.

The V gene is TRBV28, the J gene TRBJ2-3, with 7 positions matching TRBD2. The V segment lost 7 bases and the J segment 5 bases; nucleotides outside the gene matches: 9. The CDR3 contains 14 residues. Germline CDR1 and CDR2: MDHEN and SYDVKM. The chain's CDR3 is CASNRRESLDTQYF. As DNA, the CDR3 is TGTGCCAGCAATCGGCGGGAGTCTTTAGATACGCAGTATTTT.

V and J are TRBV5-1 and TRBJ2-7; D tentatively fits TRBD1 or TRBD2 (6 bases each). Looked up from germline, CDR1 is SGHRS and CDR2 is YFSETQ. The V end was cut by 4 bases, the J end by 4 bases, with 15 bases between. This CDR3 is 14 amino acids long. Here the CDR3 DNA reads TGCGCCAGCAGCCCGTTGGGGGGCCCATACGAGCAGTACTTC. Its translation: CASSPLGGPYEQYF.

The CDR3 reads CSVEKGGSGEKLFF. The CDR3 DNA reads TGCAGCGTTGAAAAAGGGGGGTCGGGTGAAAAACTGTTTTTT. The gene calls are TRBV29-1 and TRBJ1-4; a weak D match, TRBD1 (6 bases). CDR3 length: 14 residues. V dropped 2 bases and J dropped 7 bases, with 14 bases sitting between them. Germline CDR1 reads SQVTM; CDR2 reads ANQGSEA.

The V and J genes are TRBV5-1 and TRBJ1-2, with TRBD1 as a possible D gene (6 bases). V gave up 0 bases and J gave up 6 bases, with 15 bases separating them. Germline V CDR1 and CDR2: SGHRS, YFSETQ. The CDR3 has 15 amino acids. CDR3 bases: TGCGCCAGCAGCTTGGAGGCGCGGGGGCAGGATGGCTACACCTTC. Amino acid sequence: CASSLEARGQDGYTF.

V gene TRBV10-1 combines with J gene TRBJ2-5; D uncertain. The length of the CDR3 is 14 residues. Trimming took 1 base from V and 5 from J, leaving 11 bases between them. The germline CDR1 and CDR2 sequences are WNHNN and SYGVQD (reference sequence). The DNA of the CDR3 is TGCGCCAGCAGTGAGTGTATGCTGGGGGAGACCCAGTACTTC. It is translated as CASSECMLGETQYF.

This chain connects TRBV4-1 to TRBJ1-2, with D possibly TRBD1 on 5 matching bases. Between the trimmed V and J ends, which lost 0 bases and 1 base, there was a span of 12 bases. Per germline, CDR1 MGHRA and CDR2 YSYEKL. The CDR3 consists of 16 residues. The CDR3 DNA reads as TGCGCCAGCAGCCAAGATGAGACAGCAATTAACTATGGCTACACCTTC. It translates to CASSQDETAINYGYTF.

The J gene is TRBJ1-2, the V gene TRBV6-6; D is perhaps TRBD1 (6 bases). CDR3 length: 13 residues. Germline CDR1 and CDR2: MNHNY and SVGAGI (reference sequence). The ends were cut back, 6 bases at V and 4 bases at J, with 12 bases in the middle. DNA of the CDR3: TGTGCCAGCAGCCCGGACAGCCTCTATGGCTACACCTTC. Protein product: CASSPDSLYGYTF.

The V call is TRBV6-5, the J call TRBJ2-7, with 11 bases matching TRBD2. Germline CDR1 is MNHEY and CDR2 is SVGAGI. The J segment lost 3 bases and the V segment lost 5 bases, leaving 3 bases of the junction unmatched. The CDR3 runs to 14 residues. CDR3 sequence reads: CASSLGTSGYEQYF. The CDR3 coding sequence is TGTGCCAGCAGTCTCGGGACTAGCGGCTACGAGCAGTACTTC.

The CDR3 nucleotides are TGTGCCACCAGCGGAAGTACAGGGTTAAACTACAATGAGCAGTTCTTC. Amino acids: CATSGSTGLNYNEQFF. This rearrangement joins TRBV15 to TRBJ2-1, with D perhaps matching TRBD1 (6 bases). The CDR3 contains 16 residues. Germline CDR1 is LNHNV and CDR2 is YYDKDF (reference sequence). Trimming stripped 5 bases from V and 3 bases from J, with 17 bases between. Filled out from reference TRBV15 and TRBJ2-1, the complete variable domain reads DAMVIQNPRYQVTQFGKPVTLSCSQTLNHNVMYWYQQKSSQAPKLLFHYYDKDFNNEADTPDNFQSRRPNTSFCFLDIRSPGLGDTAMYLCATSGSTGLNYNEQFFGPGTRLTVL.

The V call is TRBV6-1, the J call TRBJ1-2; 7 bases map to TRBD1. The CDR3 sequence is 13 residues long. In germline, CDR1 is MNHNS, CDR2 SASEGT. Trimming cost V 2 bases and J 5 bases; bases outside gene matches: 2. The CDR3 nucleotides read TGTGCCAGCAGTGAACAGGGGGTATATGGCTACACCTTC. Its protein is CASSEQGVYGYTF.

The rearrangement uses TRBV27 and TRBJ2-2; 11 bases align to TRBD2. The CDR3 is 14 residues long. The J segment lost 4 bases and the V segment lost 7 bases, leaving 2 bases of the junction unmatched. CDR1 is MNHEY and CDR2 is SMNVEV in the germline V gene (reference sequence). The CDR3 sequence: CASTLAGGTGELFF. The CDR3 DNA reads TGTGCCAGCACCCTAGCGGGAGGCACCGGGGAGCTGTTTTTT.

The J gene is TRBJ2-7, the V gene TRBV15; 7 nucleotides agree with TRBD1. The CDR3 extends over 15 amino acids. J was trimmed by 5 bases and V by 1 base; bases with no gene match: 8. Germline V CDR1 and CDR2: LNHNV, YYDKDF (reference sequence). The DNA for the CDR3 is TGTGCCACCAGCAGAGGTGTGACAGGGAAGCACGAGCAGTACTTC. Translating gives CATSRGVTGKHEQYF.

V is TRBV15 and J is TRBJ1-5; unclear D gene. The V gene's germline CDR1 is LNHNV and CDR2 YYDKDF (reference sequence). The CDR3 extends over 13 amino acids. Trimming took off 4 bases at V and 5 bases at J, with 9 bases between the two ends. The CDR3, as DNA: TGTGCCACCAGCACCCGGGGAGATCAGCCCCAGCATTTT. It encodes CATSTRGDQPQHF. Looking up the rest from reference TRBV15 and TRBJ1-5 gives the full variable domain: DAMVIQNPRYQVTQFGKPVTLSCSQTLNHNVMYWYQQKSSQAPKLLFHYYDKDFNNEADTPDNFQSRRPNTSFCFLDIRSPGLGDTAMYLCATSTRGDQPQHFGDGTRLSIL.

This clone was seen only once. This chain joins TRBV10-2 and TRBJ2-1; D uncertain. The CDR3 loop spans 12 amino acids. V was cut by 2 bases and J by 8 bases, with 7 bases left in between. CDR1 and CDR2 from the germline V gene are WSHSY and SAAADI. CDR3 coding DNA: TGCGCCAGCAGTGAGGTATGGGATGAGCAGTTCTTC. Translating it yields CASSEVWDEQFF.

The chain employs TRBV6-1 and TRBJ2-1; unclear D gene. Germline V CDR1 and CDR2: MNHNS, SASEGT. Trimming stripped 3 bases from V and 9 bases from J, with 9 bases between. CDR3 size: 12 residues. Here the CDR3 DNA reads TGTGCCAGCAGTGATCCCTGGGGTGAGCAGTTCTTC. Protein product: CASSDPWGEQFF.

The CDR3 sequence: CASSVLRGGTDTQYF. CDR3 nucleotide sequence: TGTGCCAGCAGTGTCCTCAGGGGGGGCACAGATACGCAGTATTTT. This sequence joins TRBV27 and TRBJ2-3, with D maybe TRBD1 (7 bases). The CDR3 is 15 residues long. From germline, CDR1 is MNHEY and CDR2 SMNVEV (reference sequence). V lost 5 bases and J lost 1, with 13 bases in between.

The rearrangement uses TRBV4-1 and TRBJ2-3; 7 bases align to TRBD2. The germline CDR1 and CDR2 sequences are MGHRA and YSYEKL. The CDR3 runs 16 residues. The V and J ends lost 1 base and 0 bases, in that order; junction bases with no gene match: 4. The CDR3: CASSQGAGASTDTQYF. CDR3 DNA sequence: TGCGCCAGCAGCCAAGGGGCGGGAGCTAGCACAGATACGCAGTATTTT.

The chain carries TRBV5-8 and TRBJ1-4, with D tentatively TRBD1 (6 bases). This CDR3 spans 14 amino acids. Between the trimmed V and J ends, which lost 2 bases and 2 bases, there was a span of 7 bases. The germline gives CDR1 SGHTS, CDR2 YDEGEE. This CDR3 reads CASSFGQTNEKLFF. The CDR3 DNA sequence: TGTGCCAGCAGCTTCGGACAGACTAATGAAAAACTGTTTTTT.

The chain carries TRBV5-1 and TRBJ2-5; 8 bases map to TRBD2. With 5 bases clipped from V and 1 base from J, the junction kept 7 bases outside the gene matches. This CDR3 has 15 residues. Looked up from germline, CDR1 is SGHRS and CDR2 is YFSETQ. The CDR3 here is CASSHTSGGQETQYF. CDR3 sequence (DNA): TGCGCCAGCAGTCACACTAGCGGAGGCCAAGAGACCCAGTACTTC.

This clone was detected only once. This chain uses TRBV11-2 with TRBJ1-3; the D is unclear. This CDR3 has 16 residues. Germline loops: CDR1 SGHAT, CDR2 FQNNGV. Trimming took off 6 bases at V and 0 bases at J, with 15 bases between the two ends. The CDR3 DNA reads TGTGCCAGCAGTGGAAACATTGGTGCCTCTGGAAACACCATATATTTT. It codes for CASSGNIGASGNTIYF.

The CDR3 nucleotides are TGTGCCACTCAACGGGCAGGAGGCGCCCTAGCCAAAAACATTCAGTACTTC. As protein: CATQRAGGALAKNIQYF. The chain combines TRBV28 with TRBJ2-4; D is perhaps TRBD2 (5 bases). V lost 10 bases and J lost 0, with 22 bases in between. CDR1 and CDR2 (germline): MDHEN, SYDVKM. There are 17 residues in the CDR3.

The chain is built from TRBV15 and TRBJ1-2; no clear D gene. The germline V gene encodes CDR1 LNHNV and CDR2 YYDKDF (reference sequence). The CDR3 has 13 amino acids. The ends were cut back, 1 base at V and 3 bases at J, with 6 bases in the middle. The CDR3 protein is CATSRVLDYGYTF. CDR3 nucleotide sequence: TGTGCCACCAGCAGAGTTCTCGACTATGGCTACACCTTC.

The chain has TRBV6-1 and TRBJ2-7, with 11 bases fitting TRBD1. CDR1 MNHNS and CDR2 SASEGT come from the germline V gene. Trimming cost V 1 base and J 3 bases; bases outside gene matches: 2. The CDR3 totals 15 residues. The CDR3: CASSEDGTGGYEQYF. CDR3 sequence (DNA): TGTGCCAGCAGTGAAGACGGGACAGGGGGCTACGAGCAGTACTTC.

The rearrangement uses TRBV19 and TRBJ2-1; TRBD1 aligns across 7 bases. This CDR3 spans 10 amino acids. The germline gives CDR1 LNHDA, CDR2 SQIVND (reference sequence). V shed 8 bases, J shed 14 bases, and the junction held 6 bases outside the gene matches. Here the CDR3 reads CASGQGQKFF. For the CDR3, the DNA is TGTGCCAGTGGTCAGGGACAGAAGTTCTTC.